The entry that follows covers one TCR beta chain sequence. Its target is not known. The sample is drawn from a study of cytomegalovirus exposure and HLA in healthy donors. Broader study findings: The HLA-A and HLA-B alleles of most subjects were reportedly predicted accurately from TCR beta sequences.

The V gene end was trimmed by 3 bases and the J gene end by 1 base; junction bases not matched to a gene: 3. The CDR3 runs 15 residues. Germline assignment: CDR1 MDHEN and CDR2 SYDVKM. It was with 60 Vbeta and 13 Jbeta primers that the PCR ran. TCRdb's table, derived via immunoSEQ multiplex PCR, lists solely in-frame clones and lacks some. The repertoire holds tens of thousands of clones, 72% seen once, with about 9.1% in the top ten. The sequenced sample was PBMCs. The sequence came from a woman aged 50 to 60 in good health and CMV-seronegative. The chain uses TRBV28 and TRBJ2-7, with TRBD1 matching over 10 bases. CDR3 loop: CASSFQGQGSYEQYF. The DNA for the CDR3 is TGTGCCAGCAGTTTCCAGGGACAGGGGTCCTACGAGCAGTACTTC.